Shown below are 24 T cell receptor beta chains from a single sample sequenced in a study of cytomegalovirus exposure and HLA in healthy donors. The PCR had 60 Vbeta and 13 Jbeta primers. Sequencing used immunoSEQ multiplex PCR; TCRdb keeps in-frame clones, though not all of them. The sample table includes some 70,000 clones. The material sequenced was PBMCs. The receptors derive from a man in his forties or fifties in good health and CMV-seronegative.

V and J are TRBV6-1 and TRBJ1-2, with D unresolved. The germline CDR1 and CDR2 sequences are MNHNS and SASEGT. Trimming took off 6 bases at V and 6 bases at J, with 14 bases between the two ends. The CDR3 loop spans 13 amino acids. The CDR3 coding sequence is TGTGCCAGCAGGCACGGGAAATCGGATGGCTACACCTTC. The encoded protein is CASRHGKSDGYTF.

Here the CDR3 DNA reads TGTGCCAGCAGCTTTCGGACAGGGTCCATGAACACTGAAGCTTTCTTT. It codes for CASSFRTGSMNTEAFF. This chain links TRBV7-2 with TRBJ1-1; 8 bases map to TRBD1. V lost 3 bases to trimming and J lost 0 bases; unmatched junction nucleotides: 6. CDR3 length: 16 residues. The germline CDR1 and CDR2 sequences are SGHTA and FQGNSA.

The chain is built from TRBV4-1 and TRBJ1-6; 8 bases match TRBD1. The junction had 8 bases not matched to a gene; V was cut back by 4 bases and J by 9 bases. CDR3 length: 15 residues. CDR1 is MGHRA and CDR2 is YSYEKL in the germline V gene. CDR3 residues: CASSRTTGERSPLHF. Written as DNA, the CDR3 is TGCGCCAGCAGCCGGACGACAGGGGAGCGTTCACCCCTCCACTTT.

The rearrangement links TRBV2 to TRBJ2-6, with TRBD1 matching over 7 bases. Germline loops: CDR1 SNHLY, CDR2 FYNNEI. There are 16 residues in the CDR3. V lost 7 bases to trimming and J lost 1 base; unmatched junction nucleotides: 7. The CDR3 nucleotides read TGTGCCAGCACTCGACAGGGTCGGTCTGGGGCCAACGTCCTGACTTTC. Amino acids: CASTRQGRSGANVLTF.

V gene TRBV10-3 combines with J gene TRBJ1-1; 7 bases match TRBD1. Germline trimming cut 2 bases from V and 5 bases from J; bases unmatched to any gene: 8. Per germline, CDR1 ENHRY and CDR2 SYGVKD. The CDR3 runs 15 residues. The CDR3 coding sequence is TGTGCCATCAGTGAGACCCCACAGGGGAAAACTGAAGCTTTCTTT. Translation gives CAISETPQGKTEAFF.

The chain couples TRBV7-2 to TRBJ2-5; 7 nucleotides line up with TRBD2. TRBJ2-7 explains the end of the DNA better; the J call may be wrong. The germline V gene has CDR1 SGHTA and CDR2 FQGNSA. The CDR3 runs to 13 residues. CDR3 coding DNA: TGTGCCAGCAGCTTCCTGGGGGGGTTCGAGCAGTACTTC. It codes for CASSFLGGFEQYF.

The V call is TRBV4-1, the J call TRBJ2-5; weak D call: TRBD2 (5 bases). The J call is doubtful: the DNA matches TRBJ2-7 better. CDR1 is MGHRA, CDR2 YSYEKL, per germline. The CDR3 is 16 residues long. Here the CDR3 reads CASSQDWAGVAYEQYF. In DNA form, the CDR3 reads TGCGCCAGCAGCCAAGACTGGGCCGGGGTGGCCTACGAGCAGTACTTC.

This chain links TRBV6-6 with TRBJ2-7; D might be TRBD2 (7 bases). In germline, CDR1 is MNHNY, CDR2 SVGAGI (reference sequence). The CDR3 is made up of 16 amino acids. The V end was cut by 5 bases, the J end by 2 bases, with 19 bases between. In DNA, the CDR3 is TGTGCCAGCAGTGCGGGGGCCGACCTACCCGCCTACGAGCAGTACTTC. Residues: CASSAGADLPAYEQYF.

The genes are TRBV6-5 and TRBJ2-5; D might be TRBD2 (7 bases). Germline CDR1 MNHEY, CDR2 SVGAGI. This CDR3 is 16 amino acids long. V dropped 1 base and J dropped 2 bases, with 14 bases sitting between them. For the CDR3, the DNA is TGTGCCAGCAGTTACTTCAGAGGGGGGGCTCAAGAGACCCAGTACTTC. Translation: CASSYFRGGAQETQYF.

The rearrangement links TRBV4-1 to TRBJ2-7, with 7 bases matching TRBD1. V was pared by 3 bases and J by 6 bases, with 14 bases of the junction left unmatched. The CDR3 extends over 16 amino acids. Germline values: CDR1 MGHRA, CDR2 YSYEKL. CDR3 residues: CASSHGLINRGSEQYF. The CDR3 DNA follows: TGCGCCAGCAGCCACGGATTAATTAACAGGGGTTCCGAGCAGTACTTC.

The chain combines TRBV4-1 with TRBJ1-6; D possibly corresponds to TRBD1 (6 bases). V lost 1 base to trimming and J lost 0 bases, with 10 bases between them. The CDR3 contains 17 residues. Looked up from germline, CDR1 is MGHRA and CDR2 is YSYEKL. CDR3 region: CASSQGRGASYNSPLHF. In nucleotides, the CDR3 is TGCGCCAGCAGCCAAGGTCGGGGGGCCTCCTATAATTCACCCCTCCACTTT.

The chain recombines TRBV30 with TRBJ2-7; TRBD2 is a possible D gene (5 bases). Deletions cut 0 bases from V and 3 bases from J, with 9 bases between. This CDR3 region has 13 residues. Germline values: CDR1 GTSNPN, CDR2 SVGIG (reference sequence). The CDR3 DNA reads as TGTGCCTGGAGTGTCGCGGGCGGCTACGAGCAGTACTTC. This encodes CAWSVAGGYEQYF.

The chain links TRBV2 to TRBJ2-7, with 9 bases aligning to TRBD1. Trimming cost V 8 bases and J 4 bases; bases outside gene matches: 3. CDR3 length: 12 amino acids. Germline CDR1 is SNHLY and CDR2 is FYNNEI. Here the CDR3 DNA reads TGTGCCAGCGGACAGGGGAGGTACGAGCAGTACTTC. Translated: CASGQGRYEQYF.

The chain has TRBV10-3 and TRBJ2-7, with 10 nucleotides matching TRBD2. Per germline, CDR1 ENHRY and CDR2 SYGVKD. J was trimmed by 0 bases and V by 0 bases; bases with no gene match: 8. This CDR3 has 18 amino acids. The CDR3 region is CAISESGSGGPSSYEQYF. In nucleotides, the CDR3 is TGTGCCATCAGTGAGTCGGGTAGCGGGGGGCCAAGCTCCTACGAGCAGTACTTC.

The rearrangement joins TRBV5-6 to TRBJ2-6; D is ambiguous. The ends were cut back, 4 bases at V and 0 bases at J, with 17 bases in the middle. Germline lookup yields CDR1 SGHDT and CDR2 YYEEEE. This CDR3 spans 18 amino acids. CDR3 in amino acids: CASSPPNSRPSGANVLTF. The CDR3 DNA reads TGTGCCAGCAGCCCACCTAATAGCAGACCCTCTGGGGCCAACGTCCTGACTTTC.

V gene TRBV30 combines with J gene TRBJ1-2; 7 nucleotides match TRBD1. Germline CDR1 and CDR2: GTSNPN and SVGIG (reference sequence). The CDR3 spans 14 residues. V was pared by 7 bases and J by 1 base, with 9 bases of the junction left unmatched. The DNA for the CDR3 is TGTGCCTCACGGCGGCAGGGGGTTAACTATGGCTACACCTTC. As protein: CASRRQGVNYGYTF.

The chain uses TRBV29-1 and TRBJ2-1; 7 positions match TRBD2. Germline V gives CDR1 SQVTM, CDR2 ANQGSEA. V lost 8 bases, J lost 0 bases, and 10 bases stayed unmatched. This CDR3 comprises 15 residues. As DNA, the CDR3 is TGCAGCTCCAGGGAGGGATTGTTCTCCTACAATGAGCAGTTCTTC. Amino acid sequence: CSSREGLFSYNEQFF.

Concerning this clone itself: Distinct nucleotide sequences in the sample also encode this CDR3. The genes are TRBV7-9 and TRBJ1-2, with 7 bases identical to TRBD1. Germline loops: CDR1 SEHNR, CDR2 FQNEAQ (reference sequence). V lost 4 bases, J lost 8 bases, and 7 bases stayed unmatched. The CDR3 contains 13 residues. The DNA of the CDR3 is TGTGCCAGCAGCTCACAGGGGTGGTGGGGCTACACCTTC. Its protein product is CASSSQGWWGYTF.

The chain employs TRBV9 and TRBJ2-2, with 12 bases matching TRBD2. This CDR3 spans 18 amino acids. Looked up from germline, CDR1 is SGDLS and CDR2 is YYNGEE. Trimming cost V 6 bases and J 5 bases; bases outside gene matches: 14. This chain's CDR3 is CASTPLASGGAGTGELFF. CDR3 sequence (DNA): TGTGCCAGCACCCCCCTGGCTAGCGGGGGGGCAGGAACCGGGGAGCTGTTTTTT. Together with reference TRBV9 and TRBJ2-2, the CDR3 gives the full variable domain: DSGVTQTPKHLITATGQRVTLRCSPRSGDLSVYWYQQSLDQGLQFLIQYYNGEERAKGNILERFSAQQFPDLHSELNLSSLELGDSALYFCASTPLASGGAGTGELFFGEGSRLTVL.

The gene calls are TRBV9 and TRBJ2-2, with a tentative D call TRBD2 (6 bases). In germline, CDR1 is SGDLS, CDR2 YYNGEE. V gave up 6 bases and J gave up 4 bases, with 19 bases separating them. This CDR3 contains 16 residues. This CDR3 reads CASTLSRGIGTGELFF. The CDR3 nucleotides read TGTGCCAGCACCCTGAGTCGGGGGATTGGCACCGGGGAGCTGTTTTTT.

The chain is built from TRBV19 and TRBJ2-7; a possible D gene is TRBD2 (6 bases). The V end lost 4 bases, the J end lost 1 base, and 11 bases lay between the germline ends. The CDR3 covers 14 residues. CDR1 and CDR2 (germline): LNHDA, SQIVND (reference sequence). CDR3 in DNA: TGTGCCAGTAGTACCCCGGGACTGTCCTACGAGCAGTACTTC. Its protein is CASSTPGLSYEQYF.

J is TRBJ1-3 and V is TRBV7-8; D is possibly TRBD1 (5 bases). Germline CDR1 reads SGHVS; CDR2 reads FQNEAQ. V was pared by 1 base and J by 6 bases, with 10 bases between. The CDR3 runs to 14 residues. The CDR3 region has the DNA TGTGCCAGCAGCTTAGGCGACAGAGAAAACACCATATATTTT. Amino acids: CASSLGDRENTIYF. Using reference TRBV7-8 and TRBJ1-3 for the parts outside the CDR3, the full variable domain is GAGVSQSPRYKVAKRGQDVALRCDPISGHVSLFWYQQALGQGPEFLTYFQNEAQLDKSGLPSDRFFAERPEGSVSTLKIQRTQQEDSAVYLCASSLGDRENTIYFGEGSWLTVV.

Written as DNA, the CDR3 is TGTGCCAGCTCACCACGCGGGAAGAACACCGGGGAGCTGTTTTTT. Translating gives CASSPRGKNTGELFF. This chain joins TRBV18 and TRBJ2-2, with D maybe TRBD2 (6 bases). The CDR3 consists of 15 residues. Germline V gene lookup returns CDR1 KGHSH and CDR2 LQKENI. Trimming removed 1 base at V and 1 base at J, with 7 bases between.

J is TRBJ2-2 and V is TRBV4-2; perhaps TRBD1 as D (6 bases). CDR3 size: 18 residues. The V end lost 8 bases, the J end lost 1 base, and 23 bases lay between the germline ends. The germline CDR1 and CDR2 sequences are LGHNA and YNFKEQ. The CDR3 DNA sequence: TGTGCCAGCGGGGGCTCGGGACACCTCGTCGGGAACACCGGGGAGCTGTTTTTT. Protein product: CASGGSGHLVGNTGELFF.